Following are 15 T cell receptor beta chains from one sample sequenced in a study of blood T cell repertoires in COVID-19. The method was immunoSEQ multiplex PCR; TCRdb's version includes in-frame clones alone and lacks a portion of them. The sample records more than 65,000 clones, roughly nine tenths being singletons. Sequencing was carried out using peripheral blood. The receptors stem from a man aged 50-60 years with acute or convalescent COVID-19.

The rearrangement joins TRBV7-9 to TRBJ1-2, with D maybe TRBD1 (6 bases). This CDR3 region has 14 residues. The germline V gene has CDR1 SEHNR and CDR2 FQNEAQ (reference sequence). Trimming removed 6 bases at V and 7 bases at J, with 18 bases between. The CDR3 reads CASSPETGYGGYTF. The CDR3 nucleotides read TGTGCCAGCAGTCCTGAAACAGGGTACGGTGGCTACACCTTC. Combining the CDR3 with reference TRBV7-9 and TRBJ1-2 gives the whole variable domain DTGVSQNPRHKITKRGQNVTFRCDPISEHNRLYWYRQTLGQGPEFLTYFQNEAQLEKSRLLSDRFSAERPKGSFSTLEIQRTEQGDSAMYLCASSPETGYGGYTFGSGTRLTVV.

The rearrangement uses TRBV14 and TRBJ1-4; 10 nucleotides agree with TRBD1. Germline V lookup: CDR1 SGHDN, CDR2 FVKESK. The junction had 5 bases not matched to a gene; V was cut back by 2 bases and J by 8 bases. The CDR3 runs to 15 residues. Here the CDR3 reads CASSQTTGGGEKLFF. The CDR3 DNA follows: TGTGCCAGCAGCCAAACGACAGGGGGCGGCGAAAAACTGTTTTTT. The full variable domain, completed using reference TRBV14 and TRBJ1-4, is EAGVTQFPSHSVIEKGQTVTLRCDPISGHDNLYWYRRVMGKEIKFLLHFVKESKQDESGMPNNRFLAERTGGTYSTLKVQPAELEDSGVYFCASSQTTGGGEKLFFGSGTQLSVL.

V and J are TRBV29-1 and TRBJ2-7; 8 bases map to TRBD1. The CDR3 has 14 residues. Germline lookup yields CDR1 SQVTM and CDR2 ANQGSEA. Germline trimming cut 8 bases from V and 2 bases from J; bases unmatched to any gene: 11. This chain's CDR3 is CSFSFRDRTYEQYF. DNA for the CDR3: TGCAGCTTTAGTTTCCGGGACAGGACCTACGAGCAGTACTTC.

The J gene is TRBJ2-3, the V gene TRBV5-1; the match to TRBD2 covers 10 bases. The CDR3 covers 18 residues. After removal of 5 bases from V and 1 base from J, the junction contained 13 bases not matched to a gene. Germline V gene sequence: CDR1 SGHRS, CDR2 YFSETQ. Here the CDR3 reads CASSQYAEAGGRTDTQYF. Written as DNA, the CDR3 is TGCGCCAGCAGTCAATACGCGGAAGCGGGGGGGCGCACAGATACGCAGTATTTT.

The chain joins TRBV18 to TRBJ1-5; D is unresolved. The CDR3 is 15 residues long. Germline V lookup: CDR1 KGHSH, CDR2 LQKENI. Trimming stripped 3 bases from V and 3 bases from J, with 12 bases between. The CDR3 protein is CASSPRETDNQPQHF. The CDR3 nucleotides are TGTGCCAGCTCACCTAGGGAGACGGACAATCAGCCCCAGCATTTT. Full variable domain (missing parts from reference TRBV18 and TRBJ1-5): NAGVMQNPRHLVRRRGQEARLRCSPMKGHSHVYWYRQLPEEGLKFMVYLQKENIIDESGMPKERFSAEFPKEGPSILRIQQVVRGDSAAYFCASSPRETDNQPQHFGDGTRLSIL.

The gene calls are TRBV9 and TRBJ2-1; 8 bases agree with TRBD1. This CDR3 is built from 16 residues. Germline V gene data show CDR1 as SGDLS and CDR2 as YYNGEE. J lost 9 bases, V lost 3 bases, and 14 bases had no gene match. The CDR3 DNA is TGTGCCAGCAGCGCCCGTCTAGGACAGGGTTTTCGTGAGCAGTTCTTC. Translated, it gives CASSARLGQGFREQFF.

J is TRBJ1-1 and V is TRBV6-5, with 7 bases lining up with TRBD1. Germline values: CDR1 MNHEY, CDR2 SVGAGI. The V and J ends lost 1 base and 5 bases, in that order; junction bases with no gene match: 10. The CDR3 has 16 amino acids. The CDR3 DNA is TGTGCCAGCAGTTACTTATACCGACAGGGTCGTACTGAAGCTTTCTTT. The encoded protein is CASSYLYRQGRTEAFF.

V and J are TRBV7-2 and TRBJ2-3, with TRBD2 as a possible D gene (6 bases). Germline loops: CDR1 SGHTA, CDR2 FQGNSA. Trimming left V 0 bases short and J 4 bases short, with 14 bases between. The CDR3 totals 16 residues. The CDR3 reads CASSLATAGRSDTQYF. The CDR3 DNA reads as TGTGCCAGCAGCTTAGCGACGGCGGGACGCTCAGATACGCAGTATTTT.

This clone was counted once. This chain joins TRBV6-5 and TRBJ2-7; D is undetermined. CDR3 length: 14 residues. V was shortened by 1 base and J by 5 bases, with 12 bases between the two germline ends. CDR1 is MNHEY and CDR2 is SVGAGI in the germline V gene. The CDR3 coding sequence is TGTGCCAGCAGTTACTTCGGTTCTTCGAACGAGCAGTACTTC. As protein: CASSYFGSSNEQYF.

As DNA, the CDR3 is TGTGCCAGCAGCTTGGGTGACGACAGGGGATTTGGAAACACCATATATTTT. The encoded protein is CASSLGDDRGFGNTIYF. The gene calls are TRBV5-7 and TRBJ1-3, with TRBD1 identical over 8 bases. TRBV5-7 is annotated as an ORF whose role is uncertain. V was clipped by 0 bases and J by 3 bases; unmatched bases: 8. This CDR3 comprises 17 residues.

J is TRBJ2-1 and V is TRBV24-1; D might be TRBD1 (6 bases). Trimming cost V 5 bases and J 6 bases, with 7 bases left between them. The germline CDR1 and CDR2 sequences are KGHDR and SFDVKD. CDR3 length equals 12 residues. CDR3 DNA sequence: TGTGCCACCAGTGGAGGGGGCAATGAGCAGTTCTTC. Translating gives CATSGGGNEQFF.

This clone was found a few times. This chain connects TRBV5-1 to TRBJ1-1; D is ambiguous. V dropped 0 bases and J dropped 0 bases, with 9 bases sitting between them. The CDR3 length is 15 residues. CDR1 is SGHRS, CDR2 YFSETQ, per germline. The CDR3, as DNA: TGCGCCAGCAGCTTGGAACCGGGTCTGAACACTGAAGCTTTCTTT. This sequence encodes CASSLEPGLNTEAFF.

In its sample, this clone was seen a few times. The gene calls are TRBV5-1 and TRBJ2-1; 9 positions match TRBD2. Germline loops: CDR1 SGHRS, CDR2 YFSETQ. V gave up 4 bases and J gave up 10 bases; unmatched junction bases: 15. The CDR3 loop spans 16 amino acids. This chain's CDR3 is CASSPEIAGGLMEQFF. DNA of the CDR3: TGCGCCAGCAGCCCGGAGATCGCGGGGGGGCTTATGGAGCAGTTCTTC.

This chain connects TRBV28 to TRBJ1-1, with 7 bases lining up with TRBD1. The CDR3 loop spans 15 amino acids. V shed 6 bases, J shed 7 bases, and the junction held 14 bases outside the gene matches. CDR1 is MDHEN and CDR2 is SYDVKM in the germline V gene. DNA for the CDR3: TGTGCCAGCAGCCCCGGGACAGCCCCAGAGGGTGAAGCTTTCTTT. Protein sequence: CASSPGTAPEGEAFF.

There are a few counts of this clone. CDR3 residues: CASSQTGINEKLFF. CDR3 nucleotides: TGTGCCAGCAGCCAGACAGGGATTAATGAAAAACTGTTTTTT. This chain uses TRBV5-8 with TRBJ1-4; 7 bases fit TRBD1. V lost 4 bases, J lost 4 bases, and 4 bases stayed unmatched. From germline, CDR1 is SGHTS and CDR2 YDEGEE. CDR3 length equals 14 residues.